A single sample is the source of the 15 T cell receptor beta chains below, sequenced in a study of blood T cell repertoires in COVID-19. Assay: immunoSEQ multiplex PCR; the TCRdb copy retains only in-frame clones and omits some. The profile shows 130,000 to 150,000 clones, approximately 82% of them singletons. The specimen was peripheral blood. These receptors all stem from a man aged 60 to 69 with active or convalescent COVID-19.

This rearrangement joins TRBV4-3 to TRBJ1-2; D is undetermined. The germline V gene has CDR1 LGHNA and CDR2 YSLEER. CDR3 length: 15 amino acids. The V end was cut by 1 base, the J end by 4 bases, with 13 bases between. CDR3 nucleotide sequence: TGCGCCAGCAGCCAAGTCTCCAGCAGGATCTATGGCTACACCTTC. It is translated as CASSQVSSRIYGYTF.

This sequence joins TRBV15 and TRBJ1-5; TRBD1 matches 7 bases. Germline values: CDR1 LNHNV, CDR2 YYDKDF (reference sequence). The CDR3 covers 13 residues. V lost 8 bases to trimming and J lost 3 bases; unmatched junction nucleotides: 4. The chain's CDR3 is CATGGQINQPQHF. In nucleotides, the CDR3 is TGTGCCACCGGGGGACAGATCAATCAGCCCCAGCATTTT.

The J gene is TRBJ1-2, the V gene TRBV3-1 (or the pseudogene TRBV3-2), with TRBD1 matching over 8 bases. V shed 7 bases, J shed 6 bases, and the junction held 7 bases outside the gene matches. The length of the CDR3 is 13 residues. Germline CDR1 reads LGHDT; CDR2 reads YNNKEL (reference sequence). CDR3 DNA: TGTGCCAGCAAAACGACAGGGGATGATGGCTACACCTTC. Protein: CASKTTGDDGYTF.

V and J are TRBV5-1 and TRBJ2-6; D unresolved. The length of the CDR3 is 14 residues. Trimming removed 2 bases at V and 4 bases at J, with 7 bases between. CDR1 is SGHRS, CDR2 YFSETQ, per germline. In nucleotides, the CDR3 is TGCGCCAGCAGCTTCGGGTACGGGGCCAACGTCCTGACTTTC. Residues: CASSFGYGANVLTF.

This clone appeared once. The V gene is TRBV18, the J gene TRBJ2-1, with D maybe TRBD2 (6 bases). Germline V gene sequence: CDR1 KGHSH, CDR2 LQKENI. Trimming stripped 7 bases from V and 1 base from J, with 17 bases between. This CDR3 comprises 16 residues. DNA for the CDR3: TGTGCCAGCTATGAGCGGGCCCTGGGGTCCTACAATGAGCAGTTCTTC. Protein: CASYERALGSYNEQFF.

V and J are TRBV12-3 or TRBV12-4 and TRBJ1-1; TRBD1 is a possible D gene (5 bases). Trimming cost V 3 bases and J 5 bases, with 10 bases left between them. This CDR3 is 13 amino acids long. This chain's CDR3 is CASSLTDQTEAFF. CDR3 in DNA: TGTGCCAGCAGTTTGACAGATCAAACTGAAGCTTTCTTT.

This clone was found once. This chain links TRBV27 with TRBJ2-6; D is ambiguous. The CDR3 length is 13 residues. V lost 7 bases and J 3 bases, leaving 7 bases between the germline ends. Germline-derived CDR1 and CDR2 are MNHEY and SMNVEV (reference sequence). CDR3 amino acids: CASMASGANVLTF. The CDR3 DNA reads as TGTGCCAGCATGGCAAGTGGGGCCAACGTCCTGACTTTC.

This CDR3 is CASSLALRNLYGYTF. Written as DNA, the CDR3 is TGCGCCAGCAGCTTGGCCCTTAGAAATCTCTATGGCTACACCTTC. The rearrangement uses TRBV5-1 and TRBJ1-2; the D is unclear. V dropped 0 bases and J dropped 4 bases, with 13 bases sitting between them. This CDR3 has 15 residues. From germline, CDR1 is SGHRS and CDR2 YFSETQ.

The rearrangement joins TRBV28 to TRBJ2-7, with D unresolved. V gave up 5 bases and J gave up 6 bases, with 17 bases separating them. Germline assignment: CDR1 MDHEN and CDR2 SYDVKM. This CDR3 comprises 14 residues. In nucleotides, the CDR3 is TGTGCCAGCAGTCCCCGCGCGCTTGTCGGCGAGCAGTACTTC. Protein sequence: CASSPRALVGEQYF.

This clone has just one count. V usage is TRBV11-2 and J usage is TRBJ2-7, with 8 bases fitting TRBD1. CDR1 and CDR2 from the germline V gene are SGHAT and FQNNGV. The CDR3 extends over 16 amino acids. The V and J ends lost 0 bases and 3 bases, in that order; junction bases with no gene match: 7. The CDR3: CASSLDMAGGHYEQYF. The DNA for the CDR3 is TGTGCCAGCAGCTTAGATATGGCAGGGGGCCACTACGAGCAGTACTTC.

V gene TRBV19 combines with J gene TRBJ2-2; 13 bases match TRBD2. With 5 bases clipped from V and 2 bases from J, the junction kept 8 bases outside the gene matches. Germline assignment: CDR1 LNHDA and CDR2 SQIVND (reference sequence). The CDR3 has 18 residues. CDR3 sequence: CASSSRTSGSLNTGELFF. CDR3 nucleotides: TGTGCCAGTAGTTCACGGACTAGCGGGAGTCTAAACACCGGGGAGCTGTTTTTT.

CDR3 DNA sequence: TGTGCCAGCAGCACAGGGGGCCCTTCTCCCTACGAGCAGTACGTC. Its protein is CASSTGGPSPYEQYV. V and J are TRBV28 and TRBJ2-7, with 9 bases that match TRBD1. CDR1 is MDHEN, CDR2 SYDVKM, per germline. V lost 6 bases, J lost 2 bases, and 8 bases stayed unmatched. The CDR3 covers 15 residues.

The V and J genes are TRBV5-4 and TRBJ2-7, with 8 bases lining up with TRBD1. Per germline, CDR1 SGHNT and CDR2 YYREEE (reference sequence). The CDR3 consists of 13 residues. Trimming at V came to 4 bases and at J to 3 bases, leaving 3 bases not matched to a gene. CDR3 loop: CASSRDRYYEQYV. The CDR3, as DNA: TGTGCCAGCAGCCGGGACAGGTACTACGAGCAGTACGTC.

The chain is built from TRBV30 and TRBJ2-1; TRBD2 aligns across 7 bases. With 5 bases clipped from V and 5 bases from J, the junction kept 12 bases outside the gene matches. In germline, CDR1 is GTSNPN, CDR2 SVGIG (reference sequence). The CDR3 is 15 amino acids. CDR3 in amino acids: CAWGKEVGGHNEQFF. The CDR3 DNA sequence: TGTGCCTGGGGAAAAGAGGTGGGAGGGCACAATGAGCAGTTCTTC.

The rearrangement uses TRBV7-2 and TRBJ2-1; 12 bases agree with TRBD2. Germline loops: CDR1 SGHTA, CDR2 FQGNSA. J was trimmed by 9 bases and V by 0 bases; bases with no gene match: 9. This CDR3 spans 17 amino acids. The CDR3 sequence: CASSLALLAGGRGEQFF. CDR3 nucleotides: TGTGCCAGCAGCTTAGCGCTCCTAGCGGGGGGGCGGGGTGAGCAGTTCTTC. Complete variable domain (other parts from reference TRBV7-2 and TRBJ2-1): GAGVSQSPSNKVTEKGKDVELRCDPISGHTALYWYRQSLGQGLEFLIYFQGNSAPDKSGLPSDRFSAERTGGSVSTLTIQRTQQEDSAVYLCASSLALLAGGRGEQFFGPGTRLTVL.